Listed here is a single T cell receptor (beta chain). This specimen belongs to a study of T cell changes during pregnancy in multiple sclerosis. V shed 9 bases, J shed 6 bases, and the junction held 13 bases outside the gene matches. The germline gives CDR1 WNHNN, CDR2 SYGVQD (reference sequence). The CDR3 covers 14 residues. The data were produced by immunoSEQ multiplex PCR, yet TCRdb's version contains in-frame clones alone and is incomplete. This sample has 85,000 to 90,000 clones, with approximately 95% found just once. V usage is TRBV10-1 and J usage is TRBJ2-7; 8 bases align to TRBD2. The source material was peripheral blood, sampled after pregnancy. This sequence originates from a female donor in good health, enrolled as a control in a pregnancy study. Here the CDR3 DNA reads TGCGCCAGAGCACTAACTAGCGGCCAGGGCGAGCAGTACTTC. Protein: CARALTSGQGEQYF.